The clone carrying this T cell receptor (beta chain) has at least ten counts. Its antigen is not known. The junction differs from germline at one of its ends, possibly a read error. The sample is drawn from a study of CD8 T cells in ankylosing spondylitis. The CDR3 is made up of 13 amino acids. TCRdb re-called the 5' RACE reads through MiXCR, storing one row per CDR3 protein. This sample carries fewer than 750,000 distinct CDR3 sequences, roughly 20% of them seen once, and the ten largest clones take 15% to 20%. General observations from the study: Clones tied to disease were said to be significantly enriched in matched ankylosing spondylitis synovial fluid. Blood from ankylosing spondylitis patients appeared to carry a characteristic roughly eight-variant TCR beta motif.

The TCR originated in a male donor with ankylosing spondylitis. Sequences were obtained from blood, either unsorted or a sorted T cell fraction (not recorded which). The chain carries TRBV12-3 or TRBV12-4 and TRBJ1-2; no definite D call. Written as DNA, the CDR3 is TGTGCCAGCAGCTTAGGACCTAACTATGGCTACACCTTC. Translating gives CASSLGPNYGYTF.